A single sample gave rise to the 2 T cell receptor beta chains below, sequenced in a study of blood T cell repertoires in COVID-19. TCRdb keeps only in-frame clones here, not all; method: immunoSEQ multiplex PCR. Of some 100,000 clones detected, about 90% appear once; the ten largest clones hold 7.5% to 10%. Sequenced: peripheral blood. The source is a woman aged 70-85 years with acute or convalescent COVID-19.

The J gene is TRBJ2-1, the V gene TRBV24-1; weak D call: TRBD1 (6 bases). V lost 2 bases, J lost 3 bases, and 25 bases lay in between. CDR1 KGHDR and CDR2 SFDVKD come from the germline V gene. The CDR3 is 20 amino acids. The CDR3 DNA reads TGTGCCACCAGTGATTCCCTCTACAATCGACAGGCTAAAAACTACAATGAGCAGTTCTTC. Protein: CATSDSLYNRQAKNYNEQFF.

The chain couples TRBV11-2 to TRBJ1-1, with D perhaps matching TRBD1 (5 bases). CDR3 length: 13 amino acids. Germline assignment: CDR1 SGHAT and CDR2 FQNNGV. Trimming took off 2 bases at V and 3 bases at J, with 7 bases between the two ends. The CDR3 sequence: CASSLRGDTEAFF. CDR3 sequence (DNA): TGTGCCAGCAGCTTACGGGGGGACACTGAAGCTTTCTTT.